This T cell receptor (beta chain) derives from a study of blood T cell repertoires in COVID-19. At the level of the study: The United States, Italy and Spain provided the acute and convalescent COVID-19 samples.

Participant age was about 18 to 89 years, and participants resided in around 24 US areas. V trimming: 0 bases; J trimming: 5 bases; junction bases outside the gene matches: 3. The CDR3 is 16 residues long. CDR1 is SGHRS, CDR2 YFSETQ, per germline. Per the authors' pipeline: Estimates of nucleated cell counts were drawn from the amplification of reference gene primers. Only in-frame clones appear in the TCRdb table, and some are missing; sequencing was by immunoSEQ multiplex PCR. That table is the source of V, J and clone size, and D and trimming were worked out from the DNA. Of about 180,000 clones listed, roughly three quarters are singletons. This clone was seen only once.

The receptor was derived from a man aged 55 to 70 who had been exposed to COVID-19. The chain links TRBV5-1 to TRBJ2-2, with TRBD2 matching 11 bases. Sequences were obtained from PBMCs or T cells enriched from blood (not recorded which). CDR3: CASSLGLAGLTGELFF. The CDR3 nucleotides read TGCGCCAGCAGCTTGGGACTAGCGGGATTAACCGGGGAGCTGTTTTTT.